This TCR beta chain was documented in a study of vaccination and CD4 T cells after COVID-19. Study summary: Of the convalescent patients, who were SARS-CoV-2 positive by nasal swab PCR, fewer than ten had mild and one severe disease. Overlapping SARS-CoV-2, HCoV-NL63, HCoV-OC43 and HCoV-229E spike peptides stimulated the cells.

The Oncomine TCR Beta short-read assay generated sequence data from the DNA of cultured CD4+ T cells. From the PCR reads, TCRdb called clonotypes with MiXCR, one entry per CDR3 protein. This table holds 7,500 to 10,000 distinct CDR3 sequences, roughly 57% found once. The sample's treatment: roughly ten-day PBMC culture with coronavirus spike peptide pools or control peptides (ViraFEST assay). For this clonotype: Its antigen is unknown.

General study results and limits: The median number of SARS-CoV-2-reactive clonotypes increased from approximately 21 to 40, a change that did not reach significance.

This TCR derives from a human donor with COVID-19. This sample comprised cultured CD4+ T cells from blood, obtained after SARS-CoV-2 vaccination.

The CDR3 reads CSAYDRGNYGYTF. The CDR3 nucleotides read TGCAGTGCTTACGACAGGGGGAACTATGGCTACACCTTC. The genes are TRBV20-1 and TRBJ1-2; 9 nucleotides align to TRBD1. Per germline, CDR1 DFQATT and CDR2 SNEGSKA (reference sequence). The J segment lost 2 bases and the V segment lost 5 bases, leaving 3 bases of the junction unmatched. The CDR3 totals 13 residues.